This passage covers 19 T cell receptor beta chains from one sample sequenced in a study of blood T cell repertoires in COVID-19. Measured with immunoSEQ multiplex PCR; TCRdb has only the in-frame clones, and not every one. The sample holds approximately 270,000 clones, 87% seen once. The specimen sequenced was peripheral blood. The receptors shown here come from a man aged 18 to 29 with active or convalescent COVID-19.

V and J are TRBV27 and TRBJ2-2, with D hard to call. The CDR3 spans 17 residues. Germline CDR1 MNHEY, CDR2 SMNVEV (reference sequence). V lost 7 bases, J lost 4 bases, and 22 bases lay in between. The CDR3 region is CASNPLSSPPGTGELFF. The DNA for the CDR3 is TGTGCCAGCAACCCACTTTCGAGTCCCCCGGGCACCGGGGAGCTGTTTTTT.

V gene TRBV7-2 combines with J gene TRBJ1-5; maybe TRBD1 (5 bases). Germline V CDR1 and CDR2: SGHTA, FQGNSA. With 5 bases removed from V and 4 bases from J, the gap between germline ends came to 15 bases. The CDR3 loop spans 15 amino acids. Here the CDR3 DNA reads TGTGCCAGCAGCCTAGATGGGGGGGGGAATCAGCCCCAGCATTTT. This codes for CASSLDGGGNQPQHF.

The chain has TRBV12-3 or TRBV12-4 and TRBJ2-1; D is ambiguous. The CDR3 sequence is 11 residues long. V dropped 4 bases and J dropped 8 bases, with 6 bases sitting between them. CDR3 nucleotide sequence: TGTGCCAGCAGTTCAAGCGATGAGCAGTTCTTC. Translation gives CASSSSDEQFF.

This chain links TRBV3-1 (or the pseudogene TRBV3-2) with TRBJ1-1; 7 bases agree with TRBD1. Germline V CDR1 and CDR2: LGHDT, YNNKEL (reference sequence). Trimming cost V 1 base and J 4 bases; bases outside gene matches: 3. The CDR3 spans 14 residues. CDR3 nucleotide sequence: TGTGCCAGCAGCCAAGCAGGGGGAGGCACTGAAGCTTTCTTT. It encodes CASSQAGGGTEAFF.

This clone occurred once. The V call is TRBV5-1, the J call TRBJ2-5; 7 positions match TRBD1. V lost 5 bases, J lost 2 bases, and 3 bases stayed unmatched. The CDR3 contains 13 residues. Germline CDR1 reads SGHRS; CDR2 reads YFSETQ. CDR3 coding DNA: TGCGCCAGCAGGAGGACAGGTCAAGAGACCCAGTACTTC. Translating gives CASRRTGQETQYF.

This CDR3 is CASSERQYNEQFF. In nucleotides, the CDR3 is TGTGCCAGCAGTGAGCGACAGTACAATGAGCAGTTCTTC. The chain couples TRBV2 to TRBJ2-1, with D possibly TRBD1 on 5 matching bases. The CDR3 runs to 13 residues. Germline loops: CDR1 SNHLY, CDR2 FYNNEI. Trimming removed 3 bases from V and 4 bases from J, with 7 bases in between.

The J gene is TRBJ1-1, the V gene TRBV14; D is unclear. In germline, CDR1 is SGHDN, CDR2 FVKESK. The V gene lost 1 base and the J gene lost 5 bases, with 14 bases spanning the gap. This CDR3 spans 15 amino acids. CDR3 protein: CASSQVRQSGTEAFF. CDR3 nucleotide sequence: TGTGCCAGCAGCCAAGTTCGCCAAAGCGGGACTGAAGCTTTCTTT.

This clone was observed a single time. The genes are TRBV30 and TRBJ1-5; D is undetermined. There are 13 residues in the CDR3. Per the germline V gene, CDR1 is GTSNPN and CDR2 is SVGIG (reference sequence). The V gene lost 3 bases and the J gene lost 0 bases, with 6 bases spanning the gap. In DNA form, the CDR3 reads TGTGCCTGGAGCCACGGTAGCAATCAGCCCCAGCATTTT. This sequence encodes CAWSHGSNQPQHF.

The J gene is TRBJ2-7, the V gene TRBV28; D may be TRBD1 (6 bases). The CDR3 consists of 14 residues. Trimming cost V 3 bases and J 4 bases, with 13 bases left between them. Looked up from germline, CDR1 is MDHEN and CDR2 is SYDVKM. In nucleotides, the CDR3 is TGTGCCAGCAGTTTTCAGGGGCAAAAATACGAGCAGTACTTC. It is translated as CASSFQGQKYEQYF.

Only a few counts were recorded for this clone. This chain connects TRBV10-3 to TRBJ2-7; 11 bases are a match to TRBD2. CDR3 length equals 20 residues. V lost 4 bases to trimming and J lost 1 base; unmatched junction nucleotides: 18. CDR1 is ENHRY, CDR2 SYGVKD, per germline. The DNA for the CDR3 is TGTGCCATCAGTGGCCCCCCCCCAACTAGCGGGGGATCCTATTCCTACGAGCAGTACTTC. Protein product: CAISGPPPTSGGSYSYEQYF.

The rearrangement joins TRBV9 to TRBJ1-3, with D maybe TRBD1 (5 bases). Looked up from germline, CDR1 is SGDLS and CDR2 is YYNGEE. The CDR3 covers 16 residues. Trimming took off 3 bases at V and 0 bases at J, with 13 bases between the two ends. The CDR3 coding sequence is TGTGCCAGCAGCGCCAGAATCGGGGGCTCTGGAAACACCATATATTTT. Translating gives CASSARIGGSGNTIYF.

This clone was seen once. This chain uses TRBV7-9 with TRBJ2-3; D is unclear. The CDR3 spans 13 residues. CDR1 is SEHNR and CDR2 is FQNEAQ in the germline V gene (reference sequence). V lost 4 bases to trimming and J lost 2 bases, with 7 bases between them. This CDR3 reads CASSSSSTDTQYF. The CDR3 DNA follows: TGTGCCAGCAGCTCTAGTTCCACAGATACGCAGTATTTT. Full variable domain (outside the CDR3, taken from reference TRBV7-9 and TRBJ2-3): DTGVSQNPRHKITKRGQNVTFRCDPISEHNRLYWYRQTLGQGPEFLTYFQNEAQLEKSRLLSDRFSAERPKGSFSTLEIQRTEQGDSAMYLCASSSSSTDTQYFGPGTRLTVL.

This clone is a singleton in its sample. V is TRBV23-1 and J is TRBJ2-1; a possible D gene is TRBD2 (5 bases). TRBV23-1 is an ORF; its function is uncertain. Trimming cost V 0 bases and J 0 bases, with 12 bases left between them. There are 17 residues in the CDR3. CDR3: CASSQSTGVYSYNEQFF. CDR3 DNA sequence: TGCGCCAGCAGTCAATCCACCGGGGTCTACTCCTACAATGAGCAGTTCTTC.

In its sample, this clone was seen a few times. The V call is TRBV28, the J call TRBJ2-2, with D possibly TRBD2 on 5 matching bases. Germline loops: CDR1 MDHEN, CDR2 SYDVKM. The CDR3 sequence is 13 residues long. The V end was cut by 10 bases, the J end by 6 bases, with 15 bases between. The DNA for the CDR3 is TGTGCCACCTACCGGGGTGAGGCCGGGGAGCTGTTTTTT. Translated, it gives CATYRGEAGELFF.

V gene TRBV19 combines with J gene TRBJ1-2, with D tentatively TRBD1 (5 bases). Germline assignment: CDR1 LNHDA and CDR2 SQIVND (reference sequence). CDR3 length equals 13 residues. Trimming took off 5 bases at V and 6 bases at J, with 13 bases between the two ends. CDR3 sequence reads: CASSLTGKNGYTF. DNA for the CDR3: TGTGCCAGTAGTTTAACAGGAAAGAATGGCTACACCTTC.

CDR3 loop: CASRPETSGGRLAKNIQYF. DNA for the CDR3: TGTGCCAGCCGCCCTGAGACTAGCGGGGGGCGTTTAGCCAAAAACATTCAGTACTTC. This chain joins TRBV11-2 and TRBJ2-4; 13 positions match TRBD2. Germline CDR1 and CDR2: SGHAT and FQNNGV. The ends lost 8 bases at V and 0 bases at J; junction bases unmatched: 13. The CDR3 length is 19 residues.

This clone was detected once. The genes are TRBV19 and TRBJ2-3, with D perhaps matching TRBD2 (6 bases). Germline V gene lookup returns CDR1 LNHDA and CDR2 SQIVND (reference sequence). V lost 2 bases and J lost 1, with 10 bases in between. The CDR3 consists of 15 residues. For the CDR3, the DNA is TGTGCCAGTAGTATACGGCCTAGCGGCACAGATACGCAGTATTTT. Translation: CASSIRPSGTDTQYF.

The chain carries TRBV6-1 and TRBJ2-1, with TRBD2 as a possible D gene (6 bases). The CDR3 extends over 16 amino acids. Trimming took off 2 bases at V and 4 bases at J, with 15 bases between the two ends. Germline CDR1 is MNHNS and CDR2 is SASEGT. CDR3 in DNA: TGTGCCAGCAGTGAATGGGGACTGGACACTTACAATGAGCAGTTCTTC. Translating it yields CASSEWGLDTYNEQFF.

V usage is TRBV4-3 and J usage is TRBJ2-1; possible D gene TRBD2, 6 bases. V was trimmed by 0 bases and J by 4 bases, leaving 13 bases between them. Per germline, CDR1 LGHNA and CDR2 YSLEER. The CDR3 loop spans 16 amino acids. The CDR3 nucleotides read TGCGCCAGCAGCCAAGATAAGGCGGGACCGTACAATGAGCAGTTCTTC. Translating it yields CASSQDKAGPYNEQFF.